This T cell receptor beta chain was profiled in a study of a mutant IDH1 vaccine in newly diagnosed glioma. Study summary: Most patients had received both radiotherapy and temozolomide, the prior options being radiotherapy, temozolomide, or both. Study results and caveats: The study observed vaccine-induced immune responses in roughly 95% of patients. Pseudoprogression apparently tracked independently of changes in top peripheral T cell clonotypes.

Assay: immunoSEQ multiplex PCR; the TCRdb copy retains only in-frame clones and omits some. The sample records roughly 68,000 clones, roughly 74% being singletons. As concerns this clone: The antigen remains unidentified.

The sample's time point: week 35, safety follow-up. Vaccination comprised doses that each held 300 ug of mutant IDH1 20-mer peptide, plus topical imiquimod. New IDH1-mutant, ATRX-lost WHO grade 3 or 4 astrocytomas occurred in donors. This sample comprised PBMCs, obtained from a glioma patient whose treatment included an IDH1 peptide vaccine. This receptor was identified in a man aged 50 to 59 with glioma.

DNA of the CDR3: TGTGCCAGTAGGACTTGGGAGGGGGATCCGTTGGTTGGCTACACCTTC. Amino acids: CASRTWEGDPLVGYTF. This chain connects TRBV19 to TRBJ1-2; possibly TRBD1 for D (6 bases). Germline V gene data show CDR1 as LNHDA and CDR2 as SQIVND (reference sequence). Trimming removed 6 bases from V and 7 bases from J, with 24 bases in between. The CDR3 extends over 16 amino acids.